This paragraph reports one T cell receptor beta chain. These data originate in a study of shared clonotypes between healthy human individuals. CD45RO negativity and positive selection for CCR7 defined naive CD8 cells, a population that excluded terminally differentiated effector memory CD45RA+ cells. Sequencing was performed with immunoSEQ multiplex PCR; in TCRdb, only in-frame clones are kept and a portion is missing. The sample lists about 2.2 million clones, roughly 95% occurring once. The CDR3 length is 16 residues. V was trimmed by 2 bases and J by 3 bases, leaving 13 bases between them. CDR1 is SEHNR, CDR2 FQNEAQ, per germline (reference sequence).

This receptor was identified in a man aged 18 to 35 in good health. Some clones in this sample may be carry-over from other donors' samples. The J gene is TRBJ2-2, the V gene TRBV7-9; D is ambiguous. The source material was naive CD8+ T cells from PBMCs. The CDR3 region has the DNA TGTGCCAGCAGCTTAATGGGGAAAGGGCACACCGGGGAGCTGTTTTTT. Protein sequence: CASSLMGKGHTGELFF.